A single sample is the source of the 8 T cell receptor beta chains below, sequenced in a study of beta chain features in type 1 diabetes. As every portion of the isolated RNA was reverse transcribed, the sequencing read expressed TCRB transcripts. The data were produced by immunoSEQ multiplex PCR, yet TCRdb's version contains in-frame clones alone and is incomplete. The table has roughly 230,000 clones, 9.6% seen once. Sequencing used naive CD4+ T cells from blood. These receptors came from a woman aged 18-29 years in good health.

The chain recombines TRBV15 with TRBJ2-7; 11 positions match TRBD2. The J segment lost 2 bases and the V segment lost 4 bases, leaving 4 bases of the junction unmatched. The CDR3 runs to 15 residues. CDR1 is LNHNV, CDR2 YYDKDF, per germline (reference sequence). The CDR3 DNA is TGTGCCACCAGCAAACTAGCGGGAGCCGCCTACGAGCAGTACTTC. Translated, it gives CATSKLAGAAYEQYF. The full variable domain, rest sourced from reference TRBV15 and TRBJ2-7, is DAMVIQNPRYQVTQFGKPVTLSCSQTLNHNVMYWYQQKSSQAPKLLFHYYDKDFNNEADTPDNFQSRRPNTSFCFLDIRSPGLGDTAMYLCATSKLAGAAYEQYFGPGTRLTVT.

This clone was detected only a few times. The chain combines TRBV6-1 with TRBJ1-6; 7 positions agree with TRBD1. CDR1 and CDR2 from the germline V gene are MNHNS and SASEGT. The V gene end was trimmed by 4 bases and the J gene end by 11 bases; junction bases not matched to a gene: 8. The CDR3 has 14 residues. The CDR3 nucleotides are TGTGCCAGCAGTGCGGGACAGAGGAATCCACCCCTCCACTTT. Its translation is CASSAGQRNPPLHF.

This clone has only a few counts. The chain links TRBV5-1 to TRBJ2-2, with TRBD1 matching over 10 bases. The V and J ends lost 4 bases and 7 bases, in that order; junction bases with no gene match: 13. The CDR3 is 17 amino acids. Germline V CDR1 and CDR2: SGHRS, YFSETQ. In nucleotides, the CDR3 is TGCGCCAGCAGCCTTAACCCTTTGACAGGGGGCATCGGGGAGCTGTTTTTT. Translation gives CASSLNPLTGGIGELFF.

This clone turned up a few times. The V call is TRBV5-1, the J call TRBJ1-1; D is ambiguous. Trimming removed 0 bases at V and 0 bases at J, with 12 bases between. This CDR3 is built from 16 residues. CDR1 is SGHRS, CDR2 YFSETQ, per germline. CDR3 amino acids: CASSLAGGGLNTEAFF. The CDR3 DNA follows: TGCGCCAGCAGCTTGGCCGGTGGAGGACTGAACACTGAAGCTTTCTTT.

This clone showed up just a few times. This chain joins TRBV5-1 and TRBJ2-1, with 8 bases identical to TRBD2. J was trimmed by 8 bases and V by 4 bases; bases with no gene match: 11. This CDR3 region has 15 residues. Per germline, CDR1 SGHRS and CDR2 YFSETQ. DNA of the CDR3: TGCGCCAGCAGCGCCCCGGGGGGGCGTATTCATGAGCAGTTCTTC. This gives the protein CASSAPGGRIHEQFF. The variable domain in full, completed from reference TRBV5-1 and TRBJ2-1, reads KAGVTQTPRYLIKTRGQQVTLSCSPISGHRSVSWYQQTPGQGLQFLFEYFSETQRNKGNFPGRFSGRQFSNSRSEMNVSTLELGDSALYLCASSAPGGRIHEQFFGPGTRLTVL.

CDR3 amino acids: CASRRTARGHNEQFF. The CDR3 DNA is TGTGCCAGCAGGAGGACTGCCAGAGGGCACAATGAGCAGTTCTTC. The chain couples TRBV6-5 to TRBJ2-1, with a weak D call TRBD2 (5 bases). The germline V gene encodes CDR1 MNHEY and CDR2 SVGAGI. The ends were cut back, 6 bases at V and 5 bases at J, with 17 bases in the middle. The CDR3 totals 15 residues.

This clone was picked up many times. The chain has TRBV4-1 and TRBJ2-1; the D gene is possibly TRBD2 (6 bases). The V gene lost 3 bases and the J gene lost 8 bases, with 11 bases spanning the gap. CDR1 and CDR2 from the germline V gene are MGHRA and YSYEKL. The CDR3 extends over 13 amino acids. The CDR3 protein is CASSHVRDDEQFF. DNA for the CDR3: TGCGCCAGCAGCCACGTGCGGGATGATGAGCAGTTCTTC.

V usage is TRBV5-4 and J usage is TRBJ2-3; TRBD2 matches 10 bases. The V gene's germline CDR1 is SGHNT and CDR2 YYREEE (reference sequence). V was clipped by 2 bases and J by 3 bases; unmatched bases: 6. The CDR3 is made up of 16 amino acids. CDR3 loop: CASSFRTSGGTDTQYF. CDR3 in DNA: TGTGCCAGCAGCTTCCGGACTAGCGGTGGGACAGATACGCAGTATTTT.